The T cell receptor beta chain under discussion was sequenced for a study of cytomegalovirus exposure and HLA in healthy donors. Study in general: The roughly 120 validation repertoires and the approximately 690 first-cohort repertoires shared a platform, a later analysis reported. Study findings and constraints: Researchers catalogued some 160 TCR beta chains as cytomegalovirus-associated.

The repertoire was sequenced with immunoSEQ multiplex PCR; TCRdb's copy has only in-frame clones and lacks some. Among about 250,000 clones, roughly 87% were seen once, and the ten largest hold 12%. This clone has a handful of counts. Its antigen is not known. From germline, CDR1 is SGHTA and CDR2 FQGNSA. V lost 1 base and J 2 bases, leaving 14 bases between the germline ends. CDR3 length: 16 amino acids. The rearrangement uses TRBV7-2 and TRBJ1-2; D perhaps matches TRBD1 (5 bases). This TCR came from a young man in good health and CMV-seropositive. The sample taken for sequencing was PBMCs. In nucleotides, the CDR3 is TGTGCCAGCAGCTTAGAGAGGGGCCGACCAAACTATGGCTACACCTTC. This gives the protein CASSLERGRPNYGYTF.